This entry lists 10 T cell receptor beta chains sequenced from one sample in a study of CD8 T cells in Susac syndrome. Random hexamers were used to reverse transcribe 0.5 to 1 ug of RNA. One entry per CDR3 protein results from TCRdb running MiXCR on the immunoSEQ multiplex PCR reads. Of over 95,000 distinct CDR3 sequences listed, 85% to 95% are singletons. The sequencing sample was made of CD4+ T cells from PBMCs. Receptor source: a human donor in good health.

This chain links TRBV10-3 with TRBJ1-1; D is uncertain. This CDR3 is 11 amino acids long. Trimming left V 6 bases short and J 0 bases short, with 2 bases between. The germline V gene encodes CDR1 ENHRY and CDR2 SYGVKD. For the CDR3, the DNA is TGTGCCATCAGCATGAACACTGAAGCTTTCTTT. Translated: CAISMNTEAFF.

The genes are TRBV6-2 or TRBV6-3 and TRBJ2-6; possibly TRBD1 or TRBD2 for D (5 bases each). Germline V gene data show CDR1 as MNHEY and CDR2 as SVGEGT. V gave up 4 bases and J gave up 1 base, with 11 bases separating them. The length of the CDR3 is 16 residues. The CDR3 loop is CASSWGSLSGANVLTF. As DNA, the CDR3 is TGTGCCAGCAGTTGGGGGAGCCTGTCTGGGGCCAACGTCCTGACTTTC.

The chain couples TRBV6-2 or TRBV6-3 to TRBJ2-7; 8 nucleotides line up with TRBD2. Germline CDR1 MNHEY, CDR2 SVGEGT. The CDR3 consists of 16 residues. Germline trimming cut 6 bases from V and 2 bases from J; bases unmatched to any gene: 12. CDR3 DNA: TGTGCCAGCAGCAAACTTCTAGCGGGCGAACCCTACGAGCAGTACTTC. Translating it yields CASSKLLAGEPYEQYF.

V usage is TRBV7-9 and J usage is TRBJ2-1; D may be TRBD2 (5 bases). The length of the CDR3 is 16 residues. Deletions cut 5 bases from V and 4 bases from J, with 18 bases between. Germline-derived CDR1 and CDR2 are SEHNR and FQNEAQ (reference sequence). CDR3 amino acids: CASSPPEGAPYNEQFF. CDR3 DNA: TGTGCCAGCAGCCCACCTGAGGGTGCCCCTTACAATGAGCAGTTCTTC. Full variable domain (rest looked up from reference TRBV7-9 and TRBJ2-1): DTGVSQNPRHKITKRGQNVTFRCDPISEHNRLYWYRQTLGQGPEFLTYFQNEAQLEKSRLLSDRFSAERPKGSFSTLEIQRTEQGDSAMYLCASSPPEGAPYNEQFFGPGTRLTVL.

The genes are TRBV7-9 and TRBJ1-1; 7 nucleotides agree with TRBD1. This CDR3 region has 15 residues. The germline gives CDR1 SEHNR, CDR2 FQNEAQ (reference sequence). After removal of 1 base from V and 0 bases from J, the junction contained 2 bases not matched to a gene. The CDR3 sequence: CASSLEGGLNTEAFF. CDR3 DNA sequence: TGTGCCAGCAGCTTAGAAGGGGGCCTGAACACTGAAGCTTTCTTT.

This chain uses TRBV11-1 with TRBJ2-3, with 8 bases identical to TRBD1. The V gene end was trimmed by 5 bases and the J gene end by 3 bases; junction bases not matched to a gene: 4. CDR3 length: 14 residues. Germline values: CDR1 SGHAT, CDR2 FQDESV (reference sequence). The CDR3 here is CASSPGQGTDTQYF. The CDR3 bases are TGTGCCAGCAGCCCAGGACAGGGAACAGATACGCAGTATTTT. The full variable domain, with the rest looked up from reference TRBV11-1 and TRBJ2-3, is EAEVAQSPRYKITEKSQAVAFWCDPISGHATLYWYRQILGQGPELLVQFQDESVVDDSQLPKDRFSAERLKGVDSTLKIQPAELGDSAMYLCASSPGQGTDTQYFGPGTRLTVL.

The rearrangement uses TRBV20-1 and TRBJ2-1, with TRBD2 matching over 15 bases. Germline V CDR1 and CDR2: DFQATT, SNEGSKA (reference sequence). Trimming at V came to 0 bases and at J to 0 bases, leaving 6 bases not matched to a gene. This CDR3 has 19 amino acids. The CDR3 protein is CSARDLGLAGGRSYNEQFF. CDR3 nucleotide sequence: TGCAGTGCTAGAGATCTGGGACTAGCGGGAGGCCGCTCCTACAATGAGCAGTTCTTC.

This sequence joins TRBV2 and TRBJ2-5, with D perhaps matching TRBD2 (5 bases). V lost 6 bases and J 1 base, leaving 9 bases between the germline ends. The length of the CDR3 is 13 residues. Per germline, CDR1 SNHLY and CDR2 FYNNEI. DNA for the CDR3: TGTGCCAGCAGGCCCGGGGTCCAAGAGACCCAGTACTTC. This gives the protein CASRPGVQETQYF.

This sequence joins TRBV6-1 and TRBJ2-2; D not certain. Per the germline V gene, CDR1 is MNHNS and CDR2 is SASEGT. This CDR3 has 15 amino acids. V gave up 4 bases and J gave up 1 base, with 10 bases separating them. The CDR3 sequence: CASSALTGNTGELFF. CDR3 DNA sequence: TGTGCCAGCAGTGCTCTGACGGGGAACACCGGGGAGCTGTTTTTT.

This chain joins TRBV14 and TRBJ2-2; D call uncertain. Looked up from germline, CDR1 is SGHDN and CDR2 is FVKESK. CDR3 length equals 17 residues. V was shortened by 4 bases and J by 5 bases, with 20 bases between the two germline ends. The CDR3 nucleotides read TGTGCCAGCAGCCCAAGAGACGGCAGGCGGCGTACCGGGGAGCTGTTTTTT. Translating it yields CASSPRDGRRRTGELFF. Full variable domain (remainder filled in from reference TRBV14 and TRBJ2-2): EAGVTQFPSHSVIEKGQTVTLRCDPISGHDNLYWYRRVMGKEIKFLLHFVKESKQDESGMPNNRFLAERTGGTYSTLKVQPAELEDSGVYFCASSPRDGRRRTGELFFGEGSRLTVL.